This T cell receptor (beta chain) was recovered during a study of cytomegalovirus exposure and HLA in healthy donors. V was trimmed by 2 bases and J by 2 bases, leaving 10 bases between them. CDR3 length equals 15 residues. Germline CDR1 SGHRS, CDR2 YFSETQ. It was with 60 Vbeta and 13 Jbeta primers that the PCR ran. The assay was immunoSEQ multiplex PCR, and TCRdb's table has in-frame clones only and misses some. The table lists some 92,000 clones, about four fifths of them singletons. The TCR comes from a young man in good health and CMV-seropositive. This chain connects TRBV5-1 to TRBJ2-2, with D possibly being TRBD1 (5 bases). The sample comprised PBMCs. DNA of the CDR3: TGCGCCAGCAGCTTCCTGACAGAAAACACCGGGGAGCTGTTTTTT. As protein: CASSFLTENTGELFF.